These 23 T cell receptor beta chains were all obtained from the same sample, sequenced in a study of post-analysis software for immune sequencing data. For these TCRs, the target antigens are not known. cDNA libraries for TCR beta contained unique molecular identifiers. TCRdb independently ran MiXCR on the PCR reads; one entry per CDR3 protein. The sample has about 770,000 distinct CDR3 sequences, 40% to 55% seen once. Study results and limitations: Patients carried several TRBV segments more frequently than controls did, and TRBV5-6, TRBV5-1 and TRBV20-1 were among them.

Sequencing was carried out using blood. The receptors shown here come from a girl under 18 with multiple sclerosis.

This clonotype was seen once. The chain joins TRBV12-3 or TRBV12-4 to TRBJ1-1; weak D call: TRBD1 (5 bases). The CDR3 is 15 residues long. V shed 2 bases and J shed 7 bases, with 17 bases lying between them. CDR3 sequence reads: CASSLSLGGRGEAFF. CDR3 DNA sequence: TGTGCCAGCAGTTTATCTCTCGGAGGGAGGGGTGAAGCTTTCTTT.

This chain links TRBV4-3 with TRBJ2-1; 11 bases fit TRBD2. The V gene's germline CDR1 is LGHNA and CDR2 YSLEER. Trimming took 1 base from V and 8 from J; bases not matched to a gene: 7. The CDR3 is 16 residues long. The CDR3 DNA reads TGCGCCAGCAGCCAAGTAACTAGCGGGGGCGTAGATGAGCAGTTCTTC. Translation: CASSQVTSGGVDEQFF.

J is TRBJ2-1 and V is TRBV7-6; 8 bases are a match to TRBD2. The CDR3 is made up of 17 amino acids. Looked up from germline, CDR1 is SGHVS and CDR2 is FNYEAQ. The ends lost 5 bases at V and 3 bases at J; junction bases unmatched: 12. The CDR3 coding sequence is TGTGCCAGCAGCGCCGCCCATCGCGGGAGGAACTACAATGAGCAGTTCTTC. Amino acids: CASSAAHRGRNYNEQFF. Filled out from reference TRBV7-6 and TRBJ2-1, the complete variable domain reads GAGVSQSPRYKVTKRGQDVALRCDPISGHVSLYWYRQALGQGPEFLTYFNYEAQQDKSGLPNDRFSAERPEGSISTLTIQRTEQRDSAMYRCASSAAHRGRNYNEQFFGPGTRLTVL.

Here the CDR3 DNA reads TGCGCCAGCAGCACCCTAGGAGGGGGAAGCTCACCCCTCCACTTT. This encodes CASSTLGGGSSPLHF. The chain has TRBV5-1 and TRBJ1-6; D possibly corresponds to TRBD1 (6 bases). V lost 4 bases and J 10 bases, leaving 18 bases between the germline ends. This CDR3 contains 15 residues. The germline V gene encodes CDR1 SGHRS and CDR2 YFSETQ.

The chain couples TRBV9 to TRBJ2-3; 12 positions match TRBD2. Per the germline V gene, CDR1 is SGDLS and CDR2 is YYNGEE. CDR3 size: 16 residues. J lost 1 base, V lost 4 bases, and 4 bases had no gene match. The CDR3 nucleotides are TGTGCCAGCAGCCGCGGACTAGCGGGACGCACAGATACGCAGTATTTT. This gives the protein CASSRGLAGRTDTQYF.

This clonotype was seen ten or more times. V and J are TRBV7-2 and TRBJ1-4; D is uncertain. The germline CDR1 and CDR2 sequences are SGHTA and FQGNSA. CDR3 length: 13 residues. The V end was cut by 3 bases, the J end by 4 bases, with 6 bases between. The CDR3 protein is CASSFGVNEKLFF. Here the CDR3 DNA reads TGTGCCAGCAGCTTCGGGGTTAATGAAAAACTGTTTTTT.

This clonotype was detected a few times. The chain has TRBV20-1 and TRBJ2-7; 8 bases match TRBD2. The CDR3 is 15 residues long. The germline V gene encodes CDR1 DFQATT and CDR2 SNEGSKA (reference sequence). Germline trimming cut 3 bases from V and 0 bases from J; bases unmatched to any gene: 7. CDR3 nucleotides: TGCAGTGCTAGTCCCTCTAGCGGGTTCTCCTACGAGCAGTACTTC. The encoded protein is CSASPSSGFSYEQYF.

The V call is TRBV3-1, the J call TRBJ2-7; D remains ambiguous. The germline gives CDR1 LGHDT, CDR2 YNNKEL (reference sequence). CDR3 length: 15 residues. V lost 0 bases, J lost 2 bases, and 11 bases lay in between. For the CDR3, the DNA is TGTGCCAGCAGCCAAGATGGACGGAGAACCTACGAGCAGTACTTC. This encodes CASSQDGRRTYEQYF.

This chain links TRBV7-9 with TRBJ2-7; 8 nucleotides align to TRBD2. The end of the DNA fits TRBJ2-5 better, so the J call may be wrong. The CDR3 extends over 15 amino acids. The germline CDR1 and CDR2 sequences are SEHNR and FQNEAQ (reference sequence). The CDR3 loop reads CASSLSGLAPGTQYF. CDR3 nucleotides: TGTGCCAGCAGCTTAAGTGGACTAGCCCCCGGGACCCAGTACTTC.

Notes on this clonotype: One end of the junction is discordant with germline, which a read error may explain. The genes are TRBV5-1 and TRBJ1-2, with TRBD1 matching 7 bases. Germline CDR1 reads SGHRS; CDR2 reads YFSETQ. This CDR3 has 19 amino acids. The CDR3 loop is CASSLLKLSDRRPSTGFTF. The DNA for the CDR3 is TGCGCCAGCAGCCTGCTCAAATTGTCGGACAGGCGTCCTTCGACGGGCTTCACCTTC.

The rearrangement joins TRBV3-1 to TRBJ2-5; tentative D call: TRBD2 (6 bases). The DNA end is a closer match to TRBJ2-7, so the J assignment may be wrong. Germline-derived CDR1 and CDR2 are LGHDT and YNNKEL (reference sequence). The CDR3 extends over 15 amino acids. For the CDR3, the DNA is TGTGCCAGCAGCCTCCACATGACTAGTGGGAGCGAGCAGTACTTC. It codes for CASSLHMTSGSEQYF.

The sample holds a few counts of this clonotype. The chain carries TRBV6-5 and TRBJ2-5; D may be TRBD1 (6 bases). This CDR3 comprises 16 residues. Germline loops: CDR1 MNHEY, CDR2 SVGAGI. With 2 bases removed from V and 5 bases from J, the gap between germline ends came to 18 bases. The CDR3 loop reads CASSYTGTPAHETQYF. The CDR3 nucleotides are TGTGCCAGCAGTTACACCGGGACACCGGCGCATGAGACCCAGTACTTC.

The chain uses TRBV20-1 and TRBJ2-7; weak D call: TRBD1 (7 bases). Germline V gene lookup returns CDR1 DFQATT and CDR2 SNEGSKA (reference sequence). The CDR3 has 17 amino acids. Deletions cut 5 bases from V and 3 bases from J, with 26 bases between. The DNA for the CDR3 is TGCAGTGCTCCACGACAGGGTCGGGGGAGGAGCCACTACGAGCAGTACTTC. Protein sequence: CSAPRQGRGRSHYEQYF.

The chain recombines TRBV15 with TRBJ2-1, with TRBD2 as a possible D gene (6 bases). The CDR3 contains 16 residues. Trimming left V 3 bases short and J 2 bases short, with 14 bases between. Per germline, CDR1 LNHNV and CDR2 YYDKDF (reference sequence). The CDR3 loop is CATSRGGLATYNEQFF. CDR3 sequence (DNA): TGTGCCACCAGCAGGGGTGGGCTAGCGACCTACAATGAGCAGTTCTTC.

By frequency in the sample, this clonotype is medium-sized. The rearrangement uses TRBV5-1 and TRBJ2-7; the match to TRBD2 covers 8 bases. Germline V CDR1 and CDR2: SGHRS, YFSETQ. With 9 bases clipped from V and 2 bases from J, the junction kept 7 bases outside the gene matches. This CDR3 is built from 13 residues. CDR3 sequence reads: CAIPAGVAYEQYF. CDR3 nucleotide sequence: TGCGCCATTCCAGCGGGGGTAGCCTACGAGCAGTACTTC.

This clonotype was seen only a few times. CDR3 nucleotides: TGTGCCAGCAGTTTATTGGGAGCTGGCTACGAGCAGTACTTC. Translated: CASSLLGAGYEQYF. The chain combines TRBV28 with TRBJ2-7; a possible D gene is TRBD2 (5 bases). V was clipped by 1 base and J by 3 bases, with 10 bases between them. Germline CDR1 MDHEN, CDR2 SYDVKM. The CDR3 is made up of 14 amino acids.

The chain employs TRBV7-9 and TRBJ1-2, with 7 bases fitting TRBD1. The CDR3 length is 15 residues. Germline values: CDR1 SEHNR, CDR2 FQNEAQ (reference sequence). V was pared by 4 bases and J by 7 bases, with 12 bases of the junction left unmatched. CDR3 amino acids: CASSSIAGGAGGYTF. The CDR3 nucleotides read TGTGCCAGCAGCTCCATCGCAGGGGGGGCAGGTGGCTACACCTTC.

This chain uses TRBV7-9 with TRBJ1-2, with D maybe TRBD1 (6 bases). Germline V gene data show CDR1 as SEHNR and CDR2 as FQNEAQ (reference sequence). The CDR3 runs to 16 residues. The germline V and J ends were trimmed by 4 bases and 0 bases, with 15 bases remaining between them. CDR3 in DNA: TGTGCCAGCAGCTCCCTCCGGAGGGACACTAACTATGGCTACACCTTC. Translated: CASSSLRRDTNYGYTF.

The chain employs TRBV7-8 and TRBJ1-5; D possibly corresponds to TRBD1 (6 bases). V shed 5 bases and J shed 3 bases, with 17 bases lying between them. The CDR3 is made up of 16 amino acids. Germline CDR1 is SGHVS and CDR2 is FQNEAQ. The CDR3 reads CASSPAGAVNNQPQHF. The CDR3 DNA reads as TGTGCCAGCAGCCCGGCAGGGGCCGTTAACAATCAGCCCCAGCATTTT.

The rearrangement links TRBV28 to TRBJ1-4; 7 bases match TRBD1. The CDR3 loop spans 13 amino acids. The germline V gene encodes CDR1 MDHEN and CDR2 SYDVKM. V lost 8 bases and J lost 4; bases outside the gene matches: 4. The CDR3 DNA reads as TGTGCCAGCGTCGACAGGGTTAATGAAAAACTGTTTTTT. This encodes CASVDRVNEKLFF.

The V gene is TRBV7-9, the J gene TRBJ2-5; maybe TRBD2 (5 bases). The CDR3 is 15 amino acids. Germline CDR1 SEHNR, CDR2 FQNEAQ (reference sequence). V was cut by 6 bases and J by 5 bases, with 19 bases left in between. DNA for the CDR3: TGTGCCAGCAGGATACTGACACCCTCGGGGGAGACCCAGTACTTC. Amino acid sequence: CASRILTPSGETQYF.

The chain carries TRBV12-3 or TRBV12-4 and TRBJ1-2; no clear D gene. The V end was cut by 2 bases, the J end by 5 bases, with 15 bases between. This CDR3 is built from 15 residues. CDR3 sequence (DNA): TGTGCCAGCAGTTTAACGGCCCAGTCAATTTATGGCTACACCTTC. Its translation: CASSLTAQSIYGYTF.

The chain carries TRBV6-2 or TRBV6-3 and TRBJ1-5; no firm D call. This CDR3 region has 14 residues. Trimming removed 4 bases at V and 3 bases at J, with 10 bases between. Germline CDR1 MNHEY, CDR2 SVGEGT. CDR3 in DNA: TGTGCCAGCAGTTCAACCTCCTACAATCAGCCCCAGCATTTT. Residues: CASSSTSYNQPQHF.